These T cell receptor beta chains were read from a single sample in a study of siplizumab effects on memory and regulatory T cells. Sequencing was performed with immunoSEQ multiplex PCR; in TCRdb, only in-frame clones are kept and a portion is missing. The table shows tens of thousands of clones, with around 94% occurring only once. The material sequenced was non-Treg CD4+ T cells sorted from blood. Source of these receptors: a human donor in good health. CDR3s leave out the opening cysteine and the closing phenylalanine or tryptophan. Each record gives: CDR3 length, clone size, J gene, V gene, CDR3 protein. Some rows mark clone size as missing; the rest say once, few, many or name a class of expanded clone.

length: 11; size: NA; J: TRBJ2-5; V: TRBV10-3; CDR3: AISDGVGETQY
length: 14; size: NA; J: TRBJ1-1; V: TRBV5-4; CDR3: ASSTPYRGRNTEAF
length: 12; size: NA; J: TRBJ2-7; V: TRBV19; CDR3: ASSIRTSYGEQY
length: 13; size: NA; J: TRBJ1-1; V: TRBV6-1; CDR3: ASSPLGQGETEAF
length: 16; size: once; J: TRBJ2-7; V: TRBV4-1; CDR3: ASRKPPPAGLSSYEQY
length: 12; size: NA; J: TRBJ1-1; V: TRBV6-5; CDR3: ASSYRGMNTEAF
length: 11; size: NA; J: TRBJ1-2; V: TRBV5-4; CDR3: ASSIPGAHGYT
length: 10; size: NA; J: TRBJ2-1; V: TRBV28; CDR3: ASSLTYNEQF
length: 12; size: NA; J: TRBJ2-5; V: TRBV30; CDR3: AWSDSRGQETQY
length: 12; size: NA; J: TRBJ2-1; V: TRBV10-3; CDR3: AISLSSGSDEQF
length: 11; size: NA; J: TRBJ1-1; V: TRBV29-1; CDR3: SGVTGGNTEAF
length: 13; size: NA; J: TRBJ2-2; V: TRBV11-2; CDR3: ASRRDRGRGGELF
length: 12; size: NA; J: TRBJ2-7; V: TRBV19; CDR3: ASGRAASSSEQY
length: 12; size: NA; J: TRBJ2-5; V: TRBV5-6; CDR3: ASSFFGDQETQY
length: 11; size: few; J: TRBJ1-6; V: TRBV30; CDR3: AWSRSRDSPLH
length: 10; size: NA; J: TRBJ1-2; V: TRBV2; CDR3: ASKAQGSGYT
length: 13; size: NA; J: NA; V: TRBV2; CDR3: ASSEQAGGLDEQY
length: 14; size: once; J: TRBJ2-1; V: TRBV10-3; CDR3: AISVGGAETYNEQF
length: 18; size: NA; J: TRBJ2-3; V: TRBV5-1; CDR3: ASSATPPGAGAGSTDTQY
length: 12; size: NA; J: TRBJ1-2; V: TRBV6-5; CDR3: ASSYAGRALGYT